The 25 T cell receptor beta chains presented below share a single source sample, sequenced in a study of technical replicates of blood from a few donors. This table comes from immunoSEQ multiplex PCR, and its TCRdb copy is limited to in-frame clones, with some not included. The top ten hold about 0.3% of the sample, which has 75,000 to 100,000 clones, just under 95% seen once. Material: T cells isolated from PBMCs. These TCRs come from a human donor in good health.

This clone turned up a few times. The rearrangement uses TRBV10-3 and TRBJ1-2; TRBD1 matches 7 bases. V lost 6 bases, J lost 6 bases, and 7 bases stayed unmatched. There are 13 residues in the CDR3. The germline CDR1 and CDR2 sequences are ENHRY and SYGVKD. The CDR3 reads CAISSGQPHGYTF. In DNA form, the CDR3 reads TGTGCCATCAGCTCGGGACAGCCCCATGGCTACACCTTC.

The rearrangement links TRBV6-1 to TRBJ2-7; 10 nucleotides align to TRBD2. Trimming took 4 bases from V and 5 from J; bases not matched to a gene: 11. Germline V lookup: CDR1 MNHNS, CDR2 SASEGT. There are 16 residues in the CDR3. The CDR3 sequence: CASSGRTSGIGDEQYF. The DNA of the CDR3 is TGTGCCAGCAGTGGCCGTACTAGCGGGATCGGTGACGAGCAGTACTTC.

The chain couples TRBV29-1 to TRBJ1-2, with D possibly matching TRBD1 (6 bases). The germline V gene encodes CDR1 SQVTM and CDR2 ANQGSEA. Deletions cut 0 bases from V and 7 bases from J, with 15 bases between. The CDR3 runs to 14 residues. Here the CDR3 DNA reads TGCAGCGTTGAAGAGTATTACAGGGCCCGTGGCTACACCTTC. Residues: CSVEEYYRARGYTF.

The chain uses TRBV5-6 and TRBJ2-1, with D unresolved. V lost 0 bases and J 0 bases, leaving 4 bases between the germline ends. The CDR3 totals 14 residues. Per the germline V gene, CDR1 is SGHDT and CDR2 is YYEEEE. DNA for the CDR3: TGTGCCAGCAGCTTGGATAGCTCCTACAATGAGCAGTTCTTC. This translates into CASSLDSSYNEQFF.

V and J are TRBV7-9 and TRBJ2-5, with D possibly matching TRBD1 (5 bases). The length of the CDR3 is 15 residues. CDR1 and CDR2 from the germline V gene are SEHNR and FQNEAQ (reference sequence). The V end lost 3 bases, the J end lost 2 bases, and 13 bases lay between the germline ends. The CDR3 region is CASSLGKGVQETQYF. The CDR3 DNA follows: TGTGCCAGCAGCTTGGGCAAAGGGGTTCAAGAGACCCAGTACTTC.

This rearrangement joins TRBV27 to TRBJ2-1; D gene uncertain. V lost 2 bases and J 0 bases, leaving 5 bases between the germline ends. In germline, CDR1 is MNHEY, CDR2 SMNVEV (reference sequence). The CDR3 runs to 14 residues. The CDR3 nucleotides read TGTGCCAGCAGTTTAAGGAGCTCCTACAATGAGCAGTTCTTC. Protein sequence: CASSLRSSYNEQFF.

The chain joins TRBV4-1 to TRBJ2-7; no clear D. CDR1 and CDR2 from the germline V gene are MGHRA and YSYEKL. This CDR3 has 13 residues. Between the trimmed V and J ends, which lost 0 bases and 3 bases, there was a span of 6 bases. CDR3: CASSQESSYEQYF. In DNA, the CDR3 is TGCGCCAGCAGCCAAGAGTCCAGCTACGAGCAGTACTTC.

The chain couples TRBV9 to TRBJ2-7; TRBD1 is a possible D gene (7 bases). Trimming left V 7 bases short and J 9 bases short, with 20 bases between. This CDR3 is built from 13 residues. Germline V gene data show CDR1 as SGDLS and CDR2 as YYNGEE. CDR3 sequence reads: CASAEEGQNVQYF. The CDR3 nucleotides read TGTGCCAGCGCCGAGGAGGGACAGAACGTGCAGTACTTC.

This clone has more than one count but fewer than ten. This chain connects TRBV19 to TRBJ1-5; TRBD1 aligns across 8 bases. Trimming cost V 8 bases and J 5 bases; bases outside gene matches: 17. The CDR3 loop spans 17 amino acids. Germline V gene lookup returns CDR1 LNHDA and CDR2 SQIVND (reference sequence). CDR3 nucleotides: TGTGCCAGTCGAACAGACAGGGGAAAAAGCGGCCATCAGCCCCAGCATTTT. This encodes CASRTDRGKSGHQPQHF. Looking up the rest from reference TRBV19 and TRBJ1-5 gives the full variable domain: DGGITQSPKYLFRKEGQNVTLSCEQNLNHDAMYWYRQDPGQGLRLIYYSQIVNDFQKGDIAEGYSVSREKKESFPLTVTSAQKNPTAFYLCASRTDRGKSGHQPQHFGDGTRLSIL.

Written as DNA, the CDR3 is TGTGCCAGCAGGAGTACAGGGAGCAACTACGAGCAGTACTTC. Protein product: CASRSTGSNYEQYF. The chain couples TRBV28 to TRBJ2-7; tentative D call: TRBD1 (6 bases). Trimming took 6 bases from V and 3 from J, leaving 15 bases between them. Germline values: CDR1 MDHEN, CDR2 SYDVKM. There are 14 residues in the CDR3.

This clone was picked up one time. J is TRBJ1-5 and V is TRBV6-1; perhaps TRBD1 as D (5 bases). V was pared by 7 bases and J by 3 bases, with 7 bases between. The CDR3 extends over 12 amino acids. Germline V gene sequence: CDR1 MNHNS, CDR2 SASEGT. The CDR3 DNA reads as TGTGCCAGCAAGGACACCAATCAGCCCCAGCATTTT. Protein: CASKDTNQPQHF.

The CDR3 sequence is CASSHSTGERADTQYF. CDR3 nucleotide sequence: TGTGCCAGCAGTCACTCGACAGGGGAGAGGGCAGATACGCAGTATTTT. The chain combines TRBV27 with TRBJ2-3; 8 bases match TRBD1. Trimming at V came to 5 bases and at J to 4 bases, leaving 11 bases not matched to a gene. Per the germline V gene, CDR1 is MNHEY and CDR2 is SMNVEV (reference sequence). CDR3 length equals 16 residues.

The chain carries TRBV19 and TRBJ1-5; D might be TRBD1 (6 bases). Trimming left V 7 bases short and J 0 bases short, with 13 bases between. CDR3 size: 15 residues. Looked up from germline, CDR1 is LNHDA and CDR2 is SQIVND (reference sequence). The CDR3 nucleotides read TGTGCCAGTATTTCCAGGGGAGATAGCAATCAGCCCCAGCATTTT. It is translated as CASISRGDSNQPQHF.

The V call is TRBV7-2, the J call TRBJ1-1; possibly TRBD1 for D (6 bases). Germline lookup yields CDR1 SGHTA and CDR2 FQGNSA. V was pared by 1 base and J by 5 bases, with 11 bases between. The CDR3 loop spans 14 amino acids. Written as DNA, the CDR3 is TGTGCCAGCAGCTTAGTGGAGGGGGGGACTGAAGCTTTCTTT. Translating gives CASSLVEGGTEAFF.

This chain links TRBV13 with TRBJ2-2, with D maybe TRBD1 (5 bases). V was trimmed by 4 bases and J by 4 bases, leaving 13 bases between them. CDR1 PRHDT and CDR2 FYEKMQ come from the germline V gene (reference sequence). The CDR3 contains 15 residues. For the CDR3, the DNA is TGTGCCAGCAGCTCTGGGCAGGGTTTCACCGGGGAGCTGTTTTTT. Translated, it gives CASSSGQGFTGELFF. The entire variable domain, with the rest obtained from reference TRBV13 and TRBJ2-2, is as follows: AAGVIQSPRHLIKEKRETATLKCYPIPRHDTVYWYQQGPGQDPQFLISFYEKMQSDKGSIPDRFSAQQFSDYHSELNMSSLELGDSALYFCASSSGQGFTGELFFGEGSRLTVL.

This rearrangement joins TRBV9 to TRBJ2-7; 7 bases are a match to TRBD2. V was clipped by 3 bases and J by 5 bases; unmatched bases: 20. The V gene's germline CDR1 is SGDLS and CDR2 YYNGEE. The CDR3 covers 18 residues. The CDR3 spells CASSARGVGGGRDNEQYF. In DNA, the CDR3 is TGTGCCAGCAGCGCGAGGGGAGTGGGTGGCGGGAGAGACAACGAGCAGTACTTC.

The chain uses TRBV18 and TRBJ2-3, with 13 bases fitting TRBD2. Germline CDR1 KGHSH, CDR2 LQKENI. The CDR3 spans 16 residues. The ends lost 3 bases at V and 4 bases at J; junction bases unmatched: 4. CDR3 amino acids: CASSPQLAGGPDTQYF. Written as DNA, the CDR3 is TGTGCCAGCTCACCGCAACTAGCGGGAGGGCCAGATACGCAGTATTTT.

The sample holds one count of this clone. V is TRBV6-6 and J is TRBJ1-1; tentative D call: TRBD1 (6 bases). The CDR3 sequence is 11 residues long. V shed 8 bases and J shed 7 bases, with 11 bases lying between them. Germline V gene lookup returns CDR1 MNHNY and CDR2 SVGAGI (reference sequence). The CDR3 bases are TGTGCCAGCTTTAGGGGGTTTGAAGCTTTCTTT. Protein product: CASFRGFEAFF.

With regard to this clone: The junction and the germline gene differ at one end; a read error may be behind it. The chain carries TRBV27 and TRBJ2-7; TRBD2 agrees at 7 bases. The CDR3 totals 14 residues. The V gene's germline CDR1 is MNHEY and CDR2 SMNVEV (reference sequence). The CDR3 sequence is CASSLAGTTILESF. CDR3 in DNA: TGTGCCAGCAGTTTGGCCGGGACTACAATCTTGGAAAGCTTC.

V usage is TRBV29-1 and J usage is TRBJ1-5; 10 nucleotides align to TRBD1. The CDR3 has 14 amino acids. The V gene end was trimmed by 5 bases and the J gene end by 7 bases; junction bases not matched to a gene: 8. Germline assignment: CDR1 SQVTM and CDR2 ANQGSEA. CDR3 protein: CSVLIGTGEQPQHF. For the CDR3, the DNA is TGCAGCGTTTTAATCGGGACAGGGGAGCAGCCCCAGCATTTT.

The V call is TRBV18, the J call TRBJ2-7; 9 nucleotides line up with TRBD1. Germline V gene sequence: CDR1 KGHSH, CDR2 LQKENI. V trimming: 1 base; J trimming: 4 bases; junction bases outside the gene matches: 8. The CDR3 consists of 16 residues. As DNA, the CDR3 is TGTGCCAGCTCACCACAGAGCCGGGACAGGGCATACGAGCAGTACTTC. Translation: CASSPQSRDRAYEQYF. The whole variable domain, remainder taken from reference TRBV18 and TRBJ2-7, is NAGVMQNPRHLVRRRGQEARLRCSPMKGHSHVYWYRQLPEEGLKFMVYLQKENIIDESGMPKERFSAEFPKEGPSILRIQQVVRGDSAAYFCASSPQSRDRAYEQYFGPGTRLTVT.

The chain employs TRBV9 and TRBJ2-4; 8 bases match TRBD1. CDR3 length equals 15 residues. The J segment lost 7 bases and the V segment lost 3 bases, leaving 9 bases of the junction unmatched. Germline CDR1 is SGDLS and CDR2 is YYNGEE. CDR3 nucleotides: TGTGCCAGCAGCGCCGCGACAGGGGAACGGAACATTCAGTACTTC. Its translation: CASSAATGERNIQYF.

On this clone: The same CDR3 also results from other DNA sequences found in this sample. The chain carries TRBV29-1 and TRBJ2-2; D gene uncertain. The CDR3 loop spans 12 amino acids. The germline CDR1 and CDR2 sequences are SQVTM and ANQGSEA. Between the trimmed V and J ends, which lost 3 bases and 4 bases, there was a span of 6 bases. The CDR3 coding sequence is TGCAGCGTTGAGAGTGGCACCGGGGAGCTGTTTTTT. Encoded protein: CSVESGTGELFF.

V usage is TRBV7-9 and J usage is TRBJ2-4; no definite D call. The CDR3 runs to 15 residues. Germline CDR1 is SEHNR and CDR2 is FQNEAQ (reference sequence). V was pared by 4 bases and J by 1 base, with 11 bases between. CDR3 sequence (DNA): TGTGCCAGCAGCTCCAACGACTTGGCCAAAAACATTCAGTACTTC. This encodes CASSSNDLAKNIQYF.

V gene TRBV6-6 combines with J gene TRBJ2-7; 7 bases match TRBD1. Germline CDR1 is MNHNY and CDR2 is SVGAGI (reference sequence). CDR3 length: 14 residues. V shed 6 bases and J 6 bases; nucleotides not matched to a gene: 11. The CDR3 sequence is CASSHDRDTAEQYF. CDR3 nucleotides: TGTGCCAGCAGCCACGACAGGGACACGGCCGAGCAGTACTTC.